This entry lists 10 T cell receptor beta chains sequenced from one sample in a study of CD4 T cells in relation to SARS-CoV-2 and coronaviruses. Repertoires were generated with immunoSEQ multiplex PCR, while TCRdb's copy carries only in-frame clones and drops some. The sample lists approximately 16,000 clones, 76% occurring once. Their specific antigens are unknown. The unexposed donors gave CD4+ T cells in 2011-2018, prior to COVID-19. CD4+ T cells were isolated from the cells after more than 8 days of culture. The sequenced material came from CD4+ T cells from PBMCs, cultured in vitro. The receptor set was obtained from a human donor in good health.

The J gene is TRBJ2-7, the V gene TRBV12-3 or TRBV12-4; D is possibly TRBD2 (5 bases). Trimming stripped 4 bases from V and 6 bases from J, with 13 bases between. CDR3 length equals 13 residues. CDR3: CASSSVRGGEQYF. CDR3 DNA: TGTGCCAGCAGTTCAGTTCGAGGAGGCGAGCAGTACTTC.

The chain recombines TRBV2 with TRBJ1-2; 10 bases fit TRBD1. V shed 6 bases, J shed 3 bases, and the junction held 4 bases outside the gene matches. The CDR3 sequence is 14 residues long. CDR1 is SNHLY, CDR2 FYNNEI, per germline. CDR3 region: CASRPGTGDYGYTF. In DNA form, the CDR3 reads TGTGCCAGCAGACCCGGGACAGGGGACTATGGCTACACCTTC.

V and J are TRBV10-3 and TRBJ2-5, with 11 bases identical to TRBD2. The V and J ends lost 6 bases and 1 base, in that order; junction bases with no gene match: 7. The CDR3 totals 16 residues. Looked up from germline, CDR1 is ENHRY and CDR2 is SYGVKD. The CDR3 loop is CAIRNIAGGGQETQYF. CDR3 nucleotides: TGTGCCATCAGGAACATAGCGGGGGGGGGCCAAGAGACCCAGTACTTC.

The gene calls are TRBV11-3 and TRBJ2-2; the match to TRBD2 covers 7 bases. Germline-derived CDR1 and CDR2 are SGHNT and YENEEA. The junction had 10 bases not matched to a gene; V was cut back by 4 bases and J by 2 bases. The CDR3 consists of 17 residues. The CDR3 loop is CASSSGLDQANTGELFF. CDR3 coding DNA: TGTGCCAGCAGCTCCGGACTAGACCAAGCTAACACCGGGGAGCTGTTTTTT.

This chain uses TRBV5-1 with TRBJ2-3, with D unresolved. The germline CDR1 and CDR2 sequences are SGHRS and YFSETQ. V gave up 4 bases and J gave up 6 bases, with 12 bases separating them. This CDR3 region has 13 residues. The CDR3 bases are TGCGCCAGCAGCGACGGGCAAGGGGATACGCAGTATTTT. It is translated as CASSDGQGDTQYF. The full variable domain, with the rest looked up from reference TRBV5-1 and TRBJ2-3, is KAGVTQTPRYLIKTRGQQVTLSCSPISGHRSVSWYQQTPGQGLQFLFEYFSETQRNKGNFPGRFSGRQFSNSRSEMNVSTLELGDSALYLCASSDGQGDTQYFGPGTRLTVL.

This sequence joins TRBV19 and TRBJ1-5, with D tentatively TRBD1 (6 bases). The CDR3 has 15 amino acids. The germline gives CDR1 LNHDA, CDR2 SQIVND (reference sequence). The V end lost 5 bases, the J end lost 6 bases, and 17 bases lay between the germline ends. This CDR3 is CASSPQQGLGQPQHF. In nucleotides, the CDR3 is TGTGCCAGTAGTCCTCAACAGGGCTTGGGTCAGCCCCAGCATTTT.

The chain combines TRBV5-6 with TRBJ2-7; possibly TRBD1 for D (6 bases). From germline, CDR1 is SGHDT and CDR2 YYEEEE. Trimming removed 3 bases at V and 1 base at J, with 11 bases between. CDR3 size: 14 residues. CDR3 region: CASSYVQGSYEQYF. CDR3 nucleotides: TGTGCCAGCAGCTACGTACAGGGTTCCTACGAGCAGTACTTC.

This sequence joins TRBV30 and TRBJ2-7; 10 bases map to TRBD2. This CDR3 is 15 amino acids long. Germline lookup yields CDR1 GTSNPN and CDR2 SVGIG (reference sequence). After removal of 3 bases from V and 6 bases from J, the junction contained 11 bases not matched to a gene. The DNA of the CDR3 is TGTGCCTGGAGCGTCAGCGGGAGGGAAGTTAGCGAGCAGTACTTC. Amino acids: CAWSVSGREVSEQYF.

V gene TRBV30 combines with J gene TRBJ1-5; D is possibly TRBD1 (5 bases). The germline V and J ends were trimmed by 0 bases and 5 bases, with 17 bases remaining between them. CDR1 is GTSNPN and CDR2 is SVGIG in the germline V gene (reference sequence). The CDR3 consists of 16 residues. The CDR3 loop reads CAWSVARGRVDQPQHF. Here the CDR3 DNA reads TGTGCCTGGAGTGTAGCCCGTGGCAGGGTAGATCAGCCCCAGCATTTT.

The sample holds a few counts of this clone. V gene TRBV6-1 combines with J gene TRBJ2-1; no firm D call. In germline, CDR1 is MNHNS, CDR2 SASEGT. The CDR3 runs to 15 residues. Trimming removed 1 base at V and 3 bases at J, with 10 bases between. The CDR3 region has the DNA TGTGCCAGCAGTGAAGAGGGTGCTGACTACAATGAGCAGTTCTTC. Its protein product is CASSEEGADYNEQFF.